The source of this TCR beta chain is a study of T cell responses to AZD1222 COVID-19 vaccine. Study results and caveats: Mostly white British, mostly female donors; authors suggested clonal diversity may be underestimated. Among AZD1222 vaccinees, only 6 or 7 were seropositive at baseline. Nearly half of the spike-specific TCRs reportedly recognize variant regions that carry no mutations.

The germline V gene has CDR1 SGHTA and CDR2 FQGNSA. The CDR3 covers 16 residues. The V gene lost 5 bases and the J gene lost 7 bases, with 18 bases spanning the gap. Sequencing was performed with immunoSEQ multiplex PCR; in TCRdb, only in-frame clones are kept and a portion is missing. Of under 200,000 clones in the sample, roughly nine tenths were seen once. To note about this clone: The antigen remains undetermined.

The clonotype comes from an adult who received the MenACWY meningococcal vaccine as a control. The sample in question was peripheral blood, obtained 28 days after the second dose of the MenACWY control vaccine. V gene TRBV7-2 combines with J gene TRBJ1-6; D possibly corresponds to TRBD1 (6 bases). The CDR3 nucleotides are TGTGCCAGCAGCCAGTGGACAGAGCGAAGGAATTCACCCCTCCACTTT. This encodes CASSQWTERRNSPLHF.